This T cell receptor (beta chain) was captured in a study of T cell responses to AZD1222 COVID-19 vaccine. The table lists this clone with a count of one. What it binds is not known. The protocol was immunoSEQ multiplex PCR, while the TCRdb copy is restricted to in-frame clones and leaves out a portion. The repertoire holds more than 70,000 clones, about 91% seen once, with around 30% in the top ten. Study results and limitations: Epitopes outside B.1.351 and B.1.1.7 mutated regions reportedly drew nearly half of spike TCRs.

The V end lost 5 bases, the J end lost 4 bases, and 17 bases lay between the germline ends. CDR3 length equals 15 residues. Germline V gene data show CDR1 as SGHTA and CDR2 as FQGNSA. The clonotype originates from an adult who received the AZD1222 COVID-19 vaccine. The material was peripheral blood, obtained 28 days after the second AZD1222 dose. The chain combines TRBV7-2 with TRBJ1-2; tentatively, D is TRBD1 (6 bases). For the CDR3, the DNA is TGTGCCAGCAGCCCACAGGGTAGTGGCGGCTATGGCTACACCTTC. Amino acid sequence: CASSPQGSGGYGYTF.